The 11 T cell receptor beta chains presented below share a single source sample, sequenced in a study of cytomegalovirus exposure and HLA in healthy donors. The repertoire was sequenced with immunoSEQ multiplex PCR; TCRdb's copy has only in-frame clones and lacks some. This sample has over 200,000 clones, with around 88% found just once. Sequenced sample: PBMCs. The source is a woman between 18 and 30 years old in good health and CMV-seronegative.

This clone appeared a single time. The chain has TRBV9 and TRBJ2-3; the match to TRBD1 covers 11 bases. The CDR3 totals 15 residues. Germline loops: CDR1 SGDLS, CDR2 YYNGEE. V lost 4 bases and J lost 4; bases outside the gene matches: 5. The CDR3 sequence is CASSPQGQGADTQYF. Written as DNA, the CDR3 is TGTGCCAGCAGCCCACAGGGACAGGGGGCAGATACGCAGTATTTT. Full variable domain (outside the CDR3, taken from reference TRBV9 and TRBJ2-3): DSGVTQTPKHLITATGQRVTLRCSPRSGDLSVYWYQQSLDQGLQFLIQYYNGEERAKGNILERFSAQQFPDLHSELNLSSLELGDSALYFCASSPQGQGADTQYFGPGTRLTVL.

The sample holds a few counts of this clone. The rearrangement links TRBV6-5 to TRBJ2-3, with 10 bases that match TRBD2. V was pared by 5 bases and J by 2 bases, with 1 base of the junction left unmatched. Germline V lookup: CDR1 MNHEY, CDR2 SVGAGI. CDR3 length equals 14 residues. The CDR3 loop reads CASSSGRATDTQYF. Written as DNA, the CDR3 is TGTGCCAGCAGTAGCGGGAGGGCCACAGATACGCAGTATTTT.

This rearrangement joins TRBV7-3 to TRBJ2-3; D is possibly TRBD2 (6 bases). V gave up 0 bases and J gave up 4 bases, with 11 bases separating them. Germline V gene lookup returns CDR1 SGHTA and CDR2 FQGTGA. The CDR3 spans 15 residues. The CDR3 reads CASSLTGGLADTQYF. The CDR3 DNA sequence: TGTGCCAGCAGCTTAACCGGAGGGCTGGCAGATACGCAGTATTTT.

The chain recombines TRBV5-1 with TRBJ2-7; possible D gene TRBD1, 5 bases. The germline V gene has CDR1 SGHRS and CDR2 YFSETQ. This CDR3 has 14 residues. The V gene lost 0 bases and the J gene lost 2 bases, with 9 bases spanning the gap. The CDR3 region is CASSLGDRPYEQYF. DNA of the CDR3: TGCGCCAGCAGCTTGGGAGACAGACCCTACGAGCAGTACTTC. The full variable domain, with the rest looked up from reference TRBV5-1 and TRBJ2-7, is KAGVTQTPRYLIKTRGQQVTLSCSPISGHRSVSWYQQTPGQGLQFLFEYFSETQRNKGNFPGRFSGRQFSNSRSEMNVSTLELGDSALYLCASSLGDRPYEQYFGPGTRLTVT.

The chain joins TRBV28 to TRBJ2-3, with D possibly matching TRBD1 (5 bases). This CDR3 spans 18 amino acids. Trimming pared 6 bases from V and 1 base from J, leaving 23 bases between. The germline CDR1 and CDR2 sequences are MDHEN and SYDVKM. The chain's CDR3 is CASRAGASFLGGTDTQYF. In nucleotides, the CDR3 is TGTGCCAGCAGGGCCGGAGCGAGCTTCTTAGGGGGCACAGATACGCAGTATTTT.

This clone is a singleton in its sample. The chain recombines TRBV9 with TRBJ2-2; TRBD1 might be the D (5 bases). Trimming removed 0 bases at V and 5 bases at J, with 11 bases between. The CDR3 is 15 amino acids. Per germline, CDR1 SGDLS and CDR2 YYNGEE. CDR3 residues: CASSVGGAETGELFF. CDR3 nucleotide sequence: TGTGCCAGCAGCGTAGGTGGGGCTGAAACCGGGGAGCTGTTTTTT.

The rearrangement links TRBV7-6 to TRBJ2-1; 10 bases are a match to TRBD2. Trimming removed 5 bases from V and 5 bases from J; junction bases left unmatched: 3. CDR1 is SGHVS, CDR2 FNYEAQ, per germline. The CDR3 runs to 14 residues. Here the CDR3 DNA reads TGTGCCAGCAGCCGACTAGCGGGTAACAATGAGCAGTTCTTC. Translated: CASSRLAGNNEQFF.

The chain employs TRBV7-2 and TRBJ1-3, with a weak D call TRBD1 (6 bases). The V end lost 1 base, the J end lost 8 bases, and 15 bases lay between the germline ends. The CDR3 runs to 15 residues. Germline CDR1 is SGHTA and CDR2 is FQGNSA. The CDR3, as DNA: TGTGCCAGCAGCTTAGGGGGCCAGGGGACGGACACCATATATTTT. Protein: CASSLGGQGTDTIYF. Looking up the rest from reference TRBV7-2 and TRBJ1-3 gives the full variable domain: GAGVSQSPSNKVTEKGKDVELRCDPISGHTALYWYRQSLGQGLEFLIYFQGNSAPDKSGLPSDRFSAERTGGSVSTLTIQRTQQEDSAVYLCASSLGGQGTDTIYFGEGSWLTVV.

This clone was picked up one time. The chain uses TRBV5-6 and TRBJ2-1; D ambiguous. V lost 0 bases to trimming and J lost 8 bases, with 12 bases between them. CDR3 size: 14 residues. The V gene's germline CDR1 is SGHDT and CDR2 YYEEEE. The CDR3 here is CASSLVSWSDEQFF. The CDR3 bases are TGTGCCAGCAGCTTGGTATCATGGAGCGATGAGCAGTTCTTC.

The chain recombines TRBV6-5 with TRBJ2-1; 11 positions agree with TRBD2. Germline V lookup: CDR1 MNHEY, CDR2 SVGAGI. With 6 bases clipped from V and 4 bases from J, the junction kept 5 bases outside the gene matches. This CDR3 is 15 amino acids long. The CDR3 coding sequence is TGTGCCAGCAGCCTTAGCGGGAGGGATTACAATGAGCAGTTCTTC. Encoded protein: CASSLSGRDYNEQFF.

CDR3 amino acids: CASSQEQGKGYTF. The CDR3, as DNA: TGCGCCAGCAGCCAAGAACAGGGGAAAGGCTACACCTTC. V and J are TRBV4-1 and TRBJ1-2; 7 nucleotides agree with TRBD1. V gave up 0 bases and J gave up 8 bases; unmatched junction bases: 3. This CDR3 has 13 residues. The V gene's germline CDR1 is MGHRA and CDR2 YSYEKL.